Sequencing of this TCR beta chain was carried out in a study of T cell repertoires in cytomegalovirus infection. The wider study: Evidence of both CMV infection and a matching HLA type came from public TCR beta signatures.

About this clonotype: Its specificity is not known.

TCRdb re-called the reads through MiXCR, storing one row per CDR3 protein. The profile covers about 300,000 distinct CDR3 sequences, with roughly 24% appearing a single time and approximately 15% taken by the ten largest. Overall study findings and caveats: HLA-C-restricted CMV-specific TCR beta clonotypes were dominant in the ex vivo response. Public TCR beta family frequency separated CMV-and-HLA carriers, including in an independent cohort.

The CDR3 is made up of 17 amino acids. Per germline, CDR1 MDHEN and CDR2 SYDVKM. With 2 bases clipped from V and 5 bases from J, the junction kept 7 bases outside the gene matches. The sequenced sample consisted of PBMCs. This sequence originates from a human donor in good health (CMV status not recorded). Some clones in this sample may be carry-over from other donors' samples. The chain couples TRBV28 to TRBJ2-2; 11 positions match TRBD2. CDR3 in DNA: TGTGCCAGCAGTTTACTCCCCGGGACTAGCGGAACCGGGGAGCTGTTTTTT. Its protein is CASSLLPGTSGTGELFF.